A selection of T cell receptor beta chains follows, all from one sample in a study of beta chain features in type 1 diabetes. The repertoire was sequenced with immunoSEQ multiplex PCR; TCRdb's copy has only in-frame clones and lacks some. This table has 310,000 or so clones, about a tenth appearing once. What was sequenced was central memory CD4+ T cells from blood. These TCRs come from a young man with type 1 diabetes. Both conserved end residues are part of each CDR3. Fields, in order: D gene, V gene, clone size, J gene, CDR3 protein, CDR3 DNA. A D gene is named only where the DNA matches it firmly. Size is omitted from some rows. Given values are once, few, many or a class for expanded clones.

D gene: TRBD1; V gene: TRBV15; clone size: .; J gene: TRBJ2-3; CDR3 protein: CATSRDRGASTDTQYF; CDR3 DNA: TGTGCCACCAGCAGGGACAGGGGAGCTAGCACAGATACGCAGTATTTT
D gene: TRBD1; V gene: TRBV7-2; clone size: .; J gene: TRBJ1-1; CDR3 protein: CASSAQGGNTEAFF; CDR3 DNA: TGTGCCAGCAGCGCCCAGGGGGGGAACACTGAAGCTTTCTTT
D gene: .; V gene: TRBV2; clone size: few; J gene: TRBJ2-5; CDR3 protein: CASSEGGAQETQYF; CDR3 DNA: TGTGCCAGCAGTGAAGGGGGGGCCCAAGAGACCCAGTACTTC
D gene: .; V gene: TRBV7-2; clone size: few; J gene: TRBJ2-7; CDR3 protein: CASSRSPLGQYF; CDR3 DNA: TGTGCCAGCAGCCGGTCCCCCTTGGGGCAGTACTTC
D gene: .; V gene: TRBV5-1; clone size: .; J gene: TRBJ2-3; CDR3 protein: CASSWTVGTDTQYF; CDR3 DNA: TGCGCCAGCAGCTGGACAGTAGGCACAGATACGCAGTATTTT
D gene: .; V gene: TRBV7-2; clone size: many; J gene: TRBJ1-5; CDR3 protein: CASSLEGRPNQPQHF; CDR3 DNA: TGTGCCAGCAGCTTAGAGGGTAGACCCAATCAGCCCCAGCATTTT
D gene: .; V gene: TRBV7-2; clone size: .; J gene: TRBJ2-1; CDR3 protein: CASSSKRDYNEQFF; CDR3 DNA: TGTGCCAGCAGCTCTAAGCGCGACTACAATGAGCAGTTCTTC
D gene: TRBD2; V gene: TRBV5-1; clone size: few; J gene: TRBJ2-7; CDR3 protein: CASRTGTSGYEQYF; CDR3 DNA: TGCGCCAGCAGGACCGGGACTAGCGGCTACGAGCAGTACTTC
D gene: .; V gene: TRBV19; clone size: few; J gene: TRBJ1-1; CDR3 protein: CASSIVWMNTEAFF; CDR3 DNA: TGTGCCAGTAGTATAGTCTGGATGAACACTGAAGCTTTCTTT
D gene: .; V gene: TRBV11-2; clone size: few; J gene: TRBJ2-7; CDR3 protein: CASSLNAGEQYF; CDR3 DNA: TGTGCCAGCAGCTTAAACGCCGGCGAGCAGTACTTC
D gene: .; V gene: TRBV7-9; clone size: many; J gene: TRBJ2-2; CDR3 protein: CASRPQTGRNTGELFF; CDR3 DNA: TGTGCCAGCAGACCTCAAACGGGGAGGAACACCGGGGAGCTGTTTTTT
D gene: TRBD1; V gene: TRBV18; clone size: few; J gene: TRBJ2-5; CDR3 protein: CASSAGTAETQYF; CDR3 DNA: TGTGCCAGCTCAGCCGGGACAGCAGAGACCCAGTACTTC
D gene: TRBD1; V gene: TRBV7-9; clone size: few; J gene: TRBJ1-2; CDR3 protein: CASSFGTDGYTF; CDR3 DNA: TGTGCCAGCAGCTTCGGGACAGATGGCTACACCTTC
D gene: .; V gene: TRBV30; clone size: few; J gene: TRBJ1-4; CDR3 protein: CAWGPEGLFNEKLFF; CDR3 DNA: TGTGCCTGGGGCCCTGAGGGCCTATTCAATGAAAAACTGTTTTTT
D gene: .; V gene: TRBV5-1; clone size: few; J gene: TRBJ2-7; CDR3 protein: CASSQLGGMDEQYF; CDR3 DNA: TGCGCCAGCAGCCAGTTAGGGGGAATGGACGAGCAGTACTTC
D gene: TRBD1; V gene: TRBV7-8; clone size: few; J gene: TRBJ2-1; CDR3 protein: CASSLAQGTGREFF; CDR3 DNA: TGTGCCAGCAGCTTAGCGCAGGGGACAGGAAGGGAGTTCTTC
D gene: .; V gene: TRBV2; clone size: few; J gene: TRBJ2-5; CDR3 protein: CASSEALHGTQYF; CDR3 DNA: TGTGCCAGCAGTGAAGCGCTTCACGGGACCCAGTACTTC
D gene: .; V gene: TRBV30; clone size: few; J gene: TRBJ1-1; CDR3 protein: CAWARTNTEAFF; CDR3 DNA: TGTGCCTGGGCTCGAACGAACACTGAAGCTTTCTTT
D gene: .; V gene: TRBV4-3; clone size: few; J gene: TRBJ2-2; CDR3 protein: CASSQDQTGDSSNTGELFF; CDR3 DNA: TGCGCCAGCAGCCAAGATCAAACTGGGGACTCCTCGAACACCGGGGAGCTGTTTTTT
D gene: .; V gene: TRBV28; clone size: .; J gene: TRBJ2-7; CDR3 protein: CASSPQGLKSYEQYF; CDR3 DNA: TGTGCCAGCAGCCCTCAGGGGTTAAAGTCCTACGAGCAGTACTTC
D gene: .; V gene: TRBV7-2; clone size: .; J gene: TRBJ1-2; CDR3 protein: CASSLASSDYGYTF; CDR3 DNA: TGTGCCAGCAGCTTAGCCTCATCCGACTATGGCTACACCTTC
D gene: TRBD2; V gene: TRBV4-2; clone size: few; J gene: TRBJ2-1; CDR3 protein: CASSQEWTSGGAREQFF; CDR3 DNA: TGTGCCAGCAGCCAAGAGTGGACTAGCGGGGGGGCCCGGGAGCAGTTCTTC
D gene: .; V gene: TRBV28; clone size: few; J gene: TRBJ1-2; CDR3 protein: CASRTGAEYGYTF; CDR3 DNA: TGTGCCAGCAGAACCGGGGCTGAATATGGCTACACCTTC
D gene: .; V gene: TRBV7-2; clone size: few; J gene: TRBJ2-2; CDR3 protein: CASQSDAYRTGELFF; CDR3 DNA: TGTGCCAGTCAGTCGGACGCGTACCGCACCGGGGAGCTGTTTTTT
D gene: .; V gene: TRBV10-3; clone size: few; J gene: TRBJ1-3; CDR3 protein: CAISAGRASGNTIYF; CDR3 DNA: TGTGCCATCAGTGCGGGACGGGCCTCTGGAAACACCATATATTTT
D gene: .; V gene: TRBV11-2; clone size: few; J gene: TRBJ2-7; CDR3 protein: CASSPRTHSYEQYF; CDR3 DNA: TGTGCCAGCAGCCCTAGGACACATTCCTACGAGCAGTACTTC
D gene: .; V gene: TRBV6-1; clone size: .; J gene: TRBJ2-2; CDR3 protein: CAARDTGELFF; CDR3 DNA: TGTGCCGCAAGGGACACCGGGGAGCTGTTTTTT
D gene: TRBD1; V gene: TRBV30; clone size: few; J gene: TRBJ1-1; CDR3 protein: CAWDRGMNTEAFF; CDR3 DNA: TGTGCCTGGGACAGGGGGATGAACACTGAAGCTTTCTTT
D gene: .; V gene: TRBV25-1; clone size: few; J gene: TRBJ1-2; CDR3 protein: CASSVSGQGRYGYTF; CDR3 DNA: TGTGCCAGCAGTGTATCGGGCCAGGGGAGATATGGCTACACCTTC
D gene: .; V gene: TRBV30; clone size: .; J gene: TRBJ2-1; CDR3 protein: CAWSRHLNEQFF; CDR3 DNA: TGTGCCTGGAGTCGGCACCTCAATGAGCAGTTCTTC
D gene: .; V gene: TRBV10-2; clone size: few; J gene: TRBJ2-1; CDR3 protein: CASSVPGEQFF; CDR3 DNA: TGCGCCAGCAGTGTCCCGGGTGAGCAGTTCTTC
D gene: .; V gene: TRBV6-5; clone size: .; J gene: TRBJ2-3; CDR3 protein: CASARGDITDTQYF; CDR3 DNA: TGTGCCAGCGCCAGAGGGGACATCACAGATACGCAGTATTTT
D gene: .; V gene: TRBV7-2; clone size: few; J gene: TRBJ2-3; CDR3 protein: CASSLVPGTDTQYF; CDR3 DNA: TGTGCCAGCAGCTTAGTTCCGGGGACAGATACGCAGTATTTT
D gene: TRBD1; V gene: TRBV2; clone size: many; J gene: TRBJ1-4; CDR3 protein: CASSDNQGAGEKLFF; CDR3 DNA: TGTGCCAGCAGTGATAATCAGGGGGCAGGAGAAAAACTGTTTTTT
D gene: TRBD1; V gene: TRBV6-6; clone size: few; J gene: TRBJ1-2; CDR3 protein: CASSYSGQGADGYTF; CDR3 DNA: TGTGCCAGCAGTTACTCGGGACAGGGGGCGGATGGCTACACCTTC
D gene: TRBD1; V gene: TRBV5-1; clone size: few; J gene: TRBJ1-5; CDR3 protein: CASSLGTGLQPQHF; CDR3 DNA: TGCGCCAGCAGCTTGGGGACAGGGCTTCAGCCCCAGCATTTT
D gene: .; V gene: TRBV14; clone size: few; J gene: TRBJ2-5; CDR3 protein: CASSQGPLQETQYF; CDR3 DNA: TGTGCCAGCAGCCAAGGACCCCTTCAAGAGACCCAGTACTTC
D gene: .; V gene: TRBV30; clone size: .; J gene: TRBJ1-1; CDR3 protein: CAWSVWENTEAFF; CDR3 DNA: TGTGCCTGGAGTGTATGGGAGAACACTGAAGCTTTCTTT
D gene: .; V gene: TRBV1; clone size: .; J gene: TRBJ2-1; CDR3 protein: CTSSLGRVGPNEQFF; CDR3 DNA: TGCACCAGCAGCCTGGGCAGGGTTGGGCCCAATGAGCAGTTCTTC
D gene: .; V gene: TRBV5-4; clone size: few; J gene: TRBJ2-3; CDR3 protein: CASSLGGTDTQYF; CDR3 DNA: TGTGCCAGCAGCCTTGGGGGTACAGATACGCAGTATTTT
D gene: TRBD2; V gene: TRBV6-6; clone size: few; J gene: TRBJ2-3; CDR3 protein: CASSRTSGTDTQYF; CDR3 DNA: TGTGCCAGCAGCCGCACTAGCGGCACAGATACGCAGTATTTT